The 28 T cell receptor beta chains listed next were all sequenced from one sample in a study of OX40 agonist ivuxolimab in advanced cancers. TCRdb's table, derived via immunoSEQ multiplex PCR, lists solely in-frame clones and lacks some. The sample shows more than 70,000 clones, 80% to 90% of them seen only once. The sequenced sample was CD4+ or CD8+ T cells sorted from blood, obtained in a trial of the OX40 agonist ivuxolimab. The receptors stem from an adult with an advanced solid tumor such as melanoma, head and neck, liver or kidney cancer.

V usage is TRBV6-1 and J usage is TRBJ1-1; D call uncertain. The ends were cut back, 6 bases at V and 1 base at J, with 9 bases in the middle. Germline assignment: CDR1 MNHNS and CDR2 SASEGT. The CDR3 runs 13 residues. The CDR3 nucleotides are TGTGCCAGCAGGAAGCAGGAGAACACTGAAGCTTTCTTT. Its translation: CASRKQENTEAFF.

V and J are TRBV5-1 and TRBJ2-7, with TRBD1 matching over 7 bases. CDR3 length: 14 residues. Germline CDR1 is SGHRS and CDR2 is YFSETQ. With V trimmed by 3 bases and J by 2 bases, 5 bases remained unmatched. CDR3 protein: CASSYGTEPYEQYF. The CDR3 DNA sequence: TGCGCCAGCAGCTATGGGACAGAGCCCTACGAGCAGTACTTC.

The chain recombines TRBV30 with TRBJ1-1; TRBD1 aligns across 10 bases. The CDR3 loop spans 13 amino acids. V was clipped by 5 bases and J by 5 bases; unmatched bases: 5. Germline loops: CDR1 GTSNPN, CDR2 SVGIG (reference sequence). The CDR3 sequence: CAWAGTGDTEAFF. In nucleotides, the CDR3 is TGTGCCTGGGCCGGGACAGGGGATACTGAAGCTTTCTTT.

The J gene is TRBJ1-3, the V gene TRBV7-8; D is undetermined. This CDR3 spans 13 amino acids. Trimming removed 4 bases from V and 3 bases from J, with 7 bases in between. Germline V lookup: CDR1 SGHVS, CDR2 FQNEAQ. The CDR3 here is CASSSRVGNTIYF. For the CDR3, the DNA is TGTGCCAGCAGCTCACGGGTTGGAAACACCATATATTTT.

This chain links TRBV7-9 with TRBJ1-2; D not certain. Germline CDR1 reads SEHNR; CDR2 reads FQNEAQ (reference sequence). Trimming shortened V by 4 bases and J by 2 bases, and 8 bases separated the two germline ends. The CDR3 runs 13 residues. The CDR3 DNA is TGTGCCAGCAGCTCGGACGGAAACTATGGCTACACCTTC. It specifies CASSSDGNYGYTF. The full variable domain, completed using reference TRBV7-9 and TRBJ1-2, is DTGVSQNPRHKITKRGQNVTFRCDPISEHNRLYWYRQTLGQGPEFLTYFQNEAQLEKSRLLSDRFSAERPKGSFSTLEIQRTEQGDSAMYLCASSSDGNYGYTFGSGTRLTVV.

Only a few counts were recorded for this clone. The chain recombines TRBV30 with TRBJ2-1; 7 nucleotides match TRBD1. Germline V gene sequence: CDR1 GTSNPN, CDR2 SVGIG (reference sequence). The CDR3 has 13 residues. The junction had 8 bases not matched to a gene; V was cut back by 4 bases and J by 8 bases. In nucleotides, the CDR3 is TGTGCCTGGACCAAGGGGGCCATGGATGAGCAGTTCTTC. It encodes CAWTKGAMDEQFF.

This rearrangement joins TRBV5-1 to TRBJ2-2, with D unresolved. CDR3 length equals 14 residues. V lost 0 bases, J lost 5 bases, and 8 bases lay in between. Per germline, CDR1 SGHRS and CDR2 YFSETQ. In DNA form, the CDR3 reads TGCGCCAGCAGCTTGGCGGGCAGAACCGGGGAGCTGTTTTTT. Translation gives CASSLAGRTGELFF.

The chain recombines TRBV11-2 with TRBJ1-2; D remains ambiguous. Trimming removed 0 bases from V and 4 bases from J, with 12 bases in between. Looked up from germline, CDR1 is SGHAT and CDR2 is FQNNGV. CDR3 length: 15 residues. The CDR3 bases are TGTGCCAGCAGCTTAGATGGCAGTTCATTCTATGGCTACACCTTC. The encoded protein is CASSLDGSSFYGYTF.

The chain has TRBV29-1 and TRBJ1-2; D possibly corresponds to TRBD1 (5 bases). Per the germline V gene, CDR1 is SQVTM and CDR2 is ANQGSEA. V lost 7 bases and J 6 bases, leaving 12 bases between the germline ends. The CDR3 extends over 11 amino acids. The CDR3 reads CSASKTDGYTF. DNA for the CDR3: TGCAGCGCCTCGAAGACAGATGGCTACACCTTC.

CDR3 protein: CASSLDPGREQYF. The CDR3 DNA sequence: TGTGCCAGCAGCTTGGACCCCGGGCGCGAGCAGTACTTC. The J gene is TRBJ2-7, the V gene TRBV7-2; the D is unclear. The CDR3 is 13 amino acids. Trimming cost V 3 bases and J 6 bases, with 12 bases left between them. Per the germline V gene, CDR1 is SGHTA and CDR2 is FQGNSA. The full variable domain, rest sourced from reference TRBV7-2 and TRBJ2-7, is GAGVSQSPSNKVTEKGKDVELRCDPISGHTALYWYRQSLGQGLEFLIYFQGNSAPDKSGLPSDRFSAERTGGSVSTLTIQRTQQEDSAVYLCASSLDPGREQYFGPGTRLTVT.

This clone came up once. The genes are TRBV30 and TRBJ1-5, with 8 bases aligning to TRBD1. Germline loops: CDR1 GTSNPN, CDR2 SVGIG (reference sequence). V shed 5 bases, J shed 0 bases, and the junction held 3 bases outside the gene matches. The CDR3 totals 14 residues. CDR3 residues: CAWGGQDSNQPQHF. CDR3 DNA sequence: TGTGCCTGGGGGGGACAGGATAGCAATCAGCCCCAGCATTTT. Variable domain in full (rest from reference TRBV30 and TRBJ1-5): SQTIHQWPATLVQPVGSPLSLECTVEGTSNPNLYWYRQAAGRGLQLLFYSVGIGQISSEVPQNLSASRPQDRQFILSSKKLLLSDSGFYLCAWGGQDSNQPQHFGDGTRLSIL.

This chain links TRBV15 with TRBJ2-3, with a weak D call TRBD2 (6 bases). Germline-derived CDR1 and CDR2 are LNHNV and YYDKDF (reference sequence). V gave up 3 bases and J gave up 6 bases, with 19 bases separating them. CDR3 size: 16 residues. CDR3 coding DNA: TGTGCCACCAGCAGGGTTTTAGCGGCGGTGGGCGATACGCAGTATTTT. Its protein is CATSRVLAAVGDTQYF.

V gene TRBV5-6 combines with J gene TRBJ2-2, with TRBD2 matching 10 bases. The length of the CDR3 is 18 residues. From germline, CDR1 is SGHDT and CDR2 YYEEEE. J was trimmed by 2 bases and V by 2 bases; bases with no gene match: 9. CDR3 amino acids: CASSFPPSGGRNTGELFF. CDR3 DNA sequence: TGTGCCAGCAGCTTCCCGCCTAGCGGGGGACGAAACACCGGGGAGCTGTTTTTT.

This rearrangement joins TRBV21-1 to TRBJ2-1; TRBD2, as called in the table, went unchecked against the DNA. TRBV21-1 is a listed pseudogene. CDR3 size: 14 residues. In DNA, the CDR3 is TGTGCCAGCAGACCACTAGAGGGCAGGCAATTAGAGTTCTTC. Its protein product is CASRPLEGRQLEFF.

This sequence joins TRBV5-6 and TRBJ1-1; no definite D call. The germline gives CDR1 SGHDT, CDR2 YYEEEE. This CDR3 contains 14 residues. The V gene lost 2 bases and the J gene lost 1 base, with 9 bases spanning the gap. CDR3 loop: CASSFAGRNTEAFF. CDR3 DNA sequence: TGTGCCAGCAGCTTCGCCGGGAGGAACACTGAAGCTTTCTTT.

The genes are TRBV20-1 and TRBJ2-1; D is possibly TRBD2 (5 bases). The length of the CDR3 is 10 residues. V shed 6 bases and J shed 15 bases, with 15 bases lying between them. In germline, CDR1 is DFQATT, CDR2 SNEGSKA (reference sequence). CDR3 DNA: TGCAGTGCAGACTTCGAGGGCCTGTTCTTC. It is translated as CSADFEGLFF.

This clone was seen once. The CDR3 bases are TGTGCCAGCAGCGCGACAGTTAACTATGGCTACACCTTC. It specifies CASSATVNYGYTF. The genes are TRBV9 and TRBJ1-2, with D possibly being TRBD1 (5 bases). The CDR3 has 13 amino acids. Trimming stripped 3 bases from V and 1 base from J, with 7 bases between. The germline CDR1 and CDR2 sequences are SGDLS and YYNGEE.

This rearrangement joins TRBV5-1 to TRBJ1-6; D gene uncertain. Germline lookup yields CDR1 SGHRS and CDR2 YFSETQ. Between the trimmed V and J ends, which lost 0 bases and 8 bases, there was a span of 12 bases. This CDR3 comprises 15 residues. CDR3 residues: CASSLGEGSDSPLHF. CDR3 sequence (DNA): TGCGCCAGCAGCTTGGGGGAGGGTTCTGATTCACCCCTCCACTTT.

This chain uses TRBV5-1 with TRBJ2-1, with 12 positions matching TRBD2. The CDR3 has 17 residues. V lost 0 bases to trimming and J lost 7 bases; unmatched junction nucleotides: 8. Per germline, CDR1 SGHRS and CDR2 YFSETQ. CDR3 DNA: TGCGCCAGCAGCTTGGAGCCCGGACTAGCGGGGCGGAATGAGCAGTTCTTC. As protein: CASSLEPGLAGRNEQFF.

The chain has TRBV7-2 and TRBJ1-2; the match to TRBD1 covers 7 bases. The CDR3 is 15 residues long. The germline gives CDR1 SGHTA, CDR2 FQGNSA. V shed 5 bases and J 8 bases; nucleotides not matched to a gene: 14. Here the CDR3 DNA reads TGTGCCAGCAGCGCACAGCACACAGGGGCCAGGGGCTACACCTTC. This gives the protein CASSAQHTGARGYTF.

This chain connects TRBV19 to TRBJ1-4; D may be TRBD1 (5 bases). Trimming pared 3 bases from V and 5 bases from J, leaving 16 bases between. The CDR3 contains 16 residues. Germline CDR1 reads LNHDA; CDR2 reads SQIVND (reference sequence). The CDR3 loop reads CASSIDSRGGNEKLFF. CDR3 nucleotide sequence: TGTGCCAGTAGTATTGATTCTAGGGGAGGCAATGAAAAACTGTTTTTT.

The chain couples TRBV7-2 to TRBJ2-1; 7 nucleotides align to TRBD2. CDR3 length: 16 amino acids. Germline trimming cut 2 bases from V and 3 bases from J; bases unmatched to any gene: 7. Germline lookup yields CDR1 SGHTA and CDR2 FQGNSA. CDR3 sequence reads: CASSLTSGGFYNEQFF. As DNA, the CDR3 is TGTGCCAGCAGCTTAACTTCGGGGGGATTCTACAATGAGCAGTTCTTC.

There are a few counts of this clone. The chain has TRBV6-4 and TRBJ1-6; 7 positions match TRBD1. CDR1 is MRHNA and CDR2 is SNTAGT in the germline V gene. V lost 4 bases and J lost 8; bases outside the gene matches: 2. CDR3 size: 13 residues. In DNA form, the CDR3 reads TGTGCCAGCAGTGTCGACAGGGATTCACCCCTCCACTTT. It is translated as CASSVDRDSPLHF.

This clone has a handful of counts. This rearrangement joins TRBV11-3 to TRBJ1-1; D unresolved. V was clipped by 2 bases and J by 3 bases, with 4 bases between them. This CDR3 comprises 12 residues. Looked up from germline, CDR1 is SGHNT and CDR2 is YENEEA. CDR3 nucleotides: TGTGCCAGCAGCTTATCGGACACTGAAGCTTTCTTT. This codes for CASSLSDTEAFF.

V gene TRBV19 combines with J gene TRBJ1-5; maybe TRBD1 (5 bases). Trimming left V 1 base short and J 4 bases short, with 8 bases between. CDR1 LNHDA and CDR2 SQIVND come from the germline V gene (reference sequence). The CDR3 runs 14 residues. Written as DNA, the CDR3 is TGTGCCAGTAGTATAGGCAGGGTGAATCAGCCCCAGCATTTT. As protein: CASSIGRVNQPQHF.

This chain connects TRBV9 to TRBJ1-5; TRBD1 matches at 7 bases. CDR1 is SGDLS and CDR2 is YYNGEE in the germline V gene. This CDR3 region has 14 residues. V shed 4 bases, J shed 6 bases, and the junction held 7 bases outside the gene matches. CDR3: CASSPGGGGQPQHF. CDR3 in DNA: TGTGCCAGCAGCCCAGGGGGGGGAGGTCAGCCCCAGCATTTT.

This clone appeared a single time. The genes are TRBV10-3 and TRBJ2-6; 7 nucleotides line up with TRBD1. This CDR3 comprises 18 residues. Per the germline V gene, CDR1 is ENHRY and CDR2 is SYGVKD. With 7 bases clipped from V and 0 bases from J, the junction kept 12 bases outside the gene matches. The CDR3: CAITAHRDRDSGANVLTF. The CDR3 DNA follows: TGTGCCATCACGGCACACCGGGACAGAGACTCTGGGGCCAACGTCCTGACTTTC.

About this clone: Other DNA sequences of this sample code for an identical CDR3. CDR3 region: CASSYEPLNTEAFF. In DNA, the CDR3 is TGTGCCAGCAGTTACGAACCCTTGAACACTGAAGCTTTCTTT. The rearrangement uses TRBV6-5 and TRBJ1-1; D uncertain. The CDR3 consists of 14 residues. Trimming left V 2 bases short and J 0 bases short, with 7 bases between. Germline values: CDR1 MNHEY, CDR2 SVGAGI.